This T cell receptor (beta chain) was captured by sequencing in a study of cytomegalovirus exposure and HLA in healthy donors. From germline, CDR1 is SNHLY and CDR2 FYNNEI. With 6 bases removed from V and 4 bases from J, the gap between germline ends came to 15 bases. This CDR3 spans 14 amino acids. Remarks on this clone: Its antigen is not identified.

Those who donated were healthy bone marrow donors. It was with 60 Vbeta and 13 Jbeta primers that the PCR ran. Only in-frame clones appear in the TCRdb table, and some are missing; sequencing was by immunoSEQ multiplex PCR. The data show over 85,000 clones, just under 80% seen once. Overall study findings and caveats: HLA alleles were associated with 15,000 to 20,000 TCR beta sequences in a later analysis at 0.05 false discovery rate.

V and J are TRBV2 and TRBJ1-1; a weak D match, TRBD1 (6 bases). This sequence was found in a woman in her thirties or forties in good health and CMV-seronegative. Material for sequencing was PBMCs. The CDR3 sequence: CASSAGVASTEAFF. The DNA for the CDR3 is TGTGCCAGCAGCGCAGGGGTCGCGAGCACTGAAGCTTTCTTT.